The present TCR beta chain was sequenced within a study of control samples from healthy donors and cancer patients. Germline V gives CDR1 SGHRS, CDR2 YFSETQ. This CDR3 region has 15 residues. The V segment lost 2 bases and the J segment 0 bases; nucleotides outside the gene matches: 3. The data were produced by immunoSEQ multiplex PCR, yet TCRdb's version contains in-frame clones alone and is incomplete. The repertoire holds more than 65,000 clones, with about 80% as singletons. The sequence derives from a man in his forties or fifties in good health. The material sequenced was blood. The V call is TRBV5-1, the J call TRBJ2-3, with TRBD1 matching 7 bases. This chain's CDR3 is CASSLSGGSTDTQYF. The CDR3 nucleotides are TGCGCCAGCAGCTTATCAGGGGGTAGCACAGATACGCAGTATTTT.